The 9 T cell receptor beta chains given below trace back to one sample, sequenced in a study of cytomegalovirus exposure and HLA in healthy donors. Amplification used 60 Vbeta primers and 13 Jbeta primers. Sequenced by immunoSEQ multiplex PCR; TCRdb stores in-frame clones only, minus some. The sample consists of 150,000 to 200,000 clones, around 83% of them appearing once. Sequences were obtained from PBMCs. The receptor set was obtained from a middle-aged woman in good health and CMV-seronegative.

The count of this clone is one. The genes are TRBV30 and TRBJ2-1, with TRBD2 as a possible D gene (6 bases). V was pared by 0 bases and J by 11 bases, with 14 bases between. The CDR3 is 13 residues long. Germline V gives CDR1 GTSNPN, CDR2 SVGIG (reference sequence). The CDR3: CAWSVGAGRQQFF. The CDR3 DNA reads as TGTGCCTGGAGTGTAGGGGCAGGGAGGCAGCAGTTCTTC.

The chain joins TRBV15 to TRBJ1-2; D gene ambiguous. The length of the CDR3 is 15 residues. Germline V gene data show CDR1 as LNHNV and CDR2 as YYDKDF (reference sequence). The V end was cut by 1 base, the J end by 2 bases, with 11 bases between. The CDR3 bases are TGTGCCACCAGCAGAGTCTATGACACCAACTATGGCTACACCTTC. Its translation: CATSRVYDTNYGYTF.

V and J are TRBV2 and TRBJ2-5; 8 bases line up with TRBD1. The CDR3 spans 14 residues. Per the germline V gene, CDR1 is SNHLY and CDR2 is FYNNEI. V shed 7 bases and J 4 bases; nucleotides not matched to a gene: 8. CDR3 coding DNA: TGTGCCAGCAAGGACAGGGTGGGAGGAGAGACCCAGTACTTC. It yields the protein CASKDRVGGETQYF. The complete variable domain, with remaining parts taken from reference TRBV2 and TRBJ2-5, reads EPEVTQTPSHQVTQMGQEVILRCVPISNHLYFYWYRQILGQKVEFLVSFYNNEISEKSEIFDDQFSVERPDGSNFTLKIRSTKLEDSAMYFCASKDRVGGETQYFGPGTRLLVL.

The rearrangement uses TRBV5-6 and TRBJ2-3, with 7 nucleotides matching TRBD2. The trim removed 0 bases at V and 4 bases at J, leaving 2 bases unmatched. This CDR3 is built from 14 residues. Germline loops: CDR1 SGHDT, CDR2 YYEEEE. This CDR3 is CASSLGGSADTQYF. The CDR3 DNA is TGTGCCAGCAGCTTGGGCGGGAGCGCAGATACGCAGTATTTT.

The CDR3 nucleotides are TGTGCCAGCAGTGAGATACTAGCGGACTACAATGAGCAGTTCTTC. It translates to CASSEILADYNEQFF. This chain uses TRBV2 with TRBJ2-1; TRBD2 matches at 8 bases. The germline CDR1 and CDR2 sequences are SNHLY and FYNNEI. The CDR3 has 15 residues. Unmatched junction bases numbered 4, after V lost 3 bases and J lost 3 bases.

The chain has TRBV2 and TRBJ2-1, with 10 bases matching TRBD2. The CDR3 extends over 15 amino acids. Trimming removed 3 bases from V and 6 bases from J; junction bases left unmatched: 5. Germline loops: CDR1 SNHLY, CDR2 FYNNEI. For the CDR3, the DNA is TGTGCCAGCAGTGAGAGCGGGAGGGCCATCAATGAGCAGTTCTTC. Translation: CASSESGRAINEQFF. The full variable domain, its missing parts supplied by reference TRBV2 and TRBJ2-1, is EPEVTQTPSHQVTQMGQEVILRCVPISNHLYFYWYRQILGQKVEFLVSFYNNEISEKSEIFDDQFSVERPDGSNFTLKIRSTKLEDSAMYFCASSESGRAINEQFFGPGTRLTVL.

The chain links TRBV19 to TRBJ2-2; TRBD2 matches 8 bases. The CDR3 has 16 residues. J gave up 1 base and V 6 bases, and 7 bases lay outside the gene matches. Germline CDR1 reads LNHDA; CDR2 reads SQIVND (reference sequence). CDR3 loop: CASSLGLAGNTGELFF. CDR3 nucleotide sequence: TGTGCCAGTAGCCTGGGGCTAGCGGGGAACACCGGGGAGCTGTTTTTT.

This clone was counted a few times. Here the CDR3 DNA reads TGTGCCAGCAGACTGACAGGGTCCAACACTGAAGCTTTCTTT. It encodes CASRLTGSNTEAFF. The chain is built from TRBV6-1 and TRBJ1-1; 7 bases agree with TRBD1. The length of the CDR3 is 14 residues. From germline, CDR1 is MNHNS and CDR2 SASEGT. J was trimmed by 2 bases and V by 6 bases; bases with no gene match: 6.

Concerning this clone itself: Different DNA sequences within this sample yield the same CDR3. This chain connects TRBV19 to TRBJ2-5, with a weak D call TRBD1 (6 bases). V dropped 5 bases and J dropped 5 bases, with 12 bases sitting between them. The CDR3 consists of 13 residues. Germline V gene data show CDR1 as LNHDA and CDR2 as SQIVND (reference sequence). The CDR3 sequence: CASSPGHKETQYF. The CDR3 DNA sequence: TGTGCCAGTAGTCCGGGACATAAGGAGACCCAGTACTTC.